This T cell receptor (beta chain) was captured by sequencing in a study of T cell responses to AZD1222 COVID-19 vaccine. Whole-study context: Second-dose intervals of approximately 4 or approximately 12 weeks were pooled.

CDR1 and CDR2 from the germline V gene are SEHNR and FQNEAQ (reference sequence). V was trimmed by 1 base and J by 3 bases, leaving 13 bases between them. This CDR3 spans 15 amino acids. Comments on this clone: Its antigen is not identified.

The study, taken as a whole, reports: Baseline serology detected seropositivity in only a handful of AZD1222 recipients. Two AZD1222 doses significantly raised spike-specific TCR breadth and depth over controls.

Assay: immunoSEQ multiplex PCR; the TCRdb copy retains only in-frame clones and omits some. The sample carries around 150,000 clones, about 91% recorded once. Source: peripheral blood, taken on day 0 of AZD1222 vaccination. The clonotype originates from an adult in good health. The chain employs TRBV7-9 and TRBJ2-7; D is possibly TRBD1 (5 bases). The CDR3 nucleotides read TGTGCCAGCAGCTTAGTTAGAGCAGGGCTCTACGAGCAGTACTTC. Protein product: CASSLVRAGLYEQYF.